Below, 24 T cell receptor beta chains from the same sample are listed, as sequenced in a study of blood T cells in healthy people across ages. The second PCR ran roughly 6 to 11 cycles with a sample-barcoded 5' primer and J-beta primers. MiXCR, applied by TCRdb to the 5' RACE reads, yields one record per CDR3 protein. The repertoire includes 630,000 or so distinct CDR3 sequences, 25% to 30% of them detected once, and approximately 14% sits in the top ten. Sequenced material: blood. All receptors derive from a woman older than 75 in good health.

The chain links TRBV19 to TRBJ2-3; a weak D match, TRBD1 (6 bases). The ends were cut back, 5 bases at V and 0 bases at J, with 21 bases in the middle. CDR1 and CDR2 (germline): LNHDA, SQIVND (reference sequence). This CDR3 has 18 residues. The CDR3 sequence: CASSPLLSGQGSTDTQYF. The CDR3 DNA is TGTGCCAGTAGTCCCCTCCTCTCAGGCCAGGGGAGCACAGATACGCAGTATTTT.

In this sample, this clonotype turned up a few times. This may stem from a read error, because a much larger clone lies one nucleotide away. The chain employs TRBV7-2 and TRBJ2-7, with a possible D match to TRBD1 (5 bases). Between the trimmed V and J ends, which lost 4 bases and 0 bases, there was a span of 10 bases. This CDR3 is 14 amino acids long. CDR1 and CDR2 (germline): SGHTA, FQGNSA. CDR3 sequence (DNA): TGTGCCAGCAGCTGCGACAGAAGCTCCTACGAGCAGTACTTC. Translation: CASSCDRSSYEQYF.

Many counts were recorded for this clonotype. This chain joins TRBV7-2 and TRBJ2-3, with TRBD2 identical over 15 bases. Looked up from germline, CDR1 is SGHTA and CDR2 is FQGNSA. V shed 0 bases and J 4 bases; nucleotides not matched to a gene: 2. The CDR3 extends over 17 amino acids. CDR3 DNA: TGTGCCAGCAGCTTAGCGGGACTAGCGGGGGGTGCAGATACGCAGTATTTT. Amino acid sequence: CASSLAGLAGGADTQYF.

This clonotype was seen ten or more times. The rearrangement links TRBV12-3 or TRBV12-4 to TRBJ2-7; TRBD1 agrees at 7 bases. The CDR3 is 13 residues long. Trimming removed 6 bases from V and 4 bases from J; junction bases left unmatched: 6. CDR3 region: CASSLTGKYEQYF. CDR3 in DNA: TGTGCCAGCAGCTTGACAGGGAAGTACGAGCAGTACTTC.

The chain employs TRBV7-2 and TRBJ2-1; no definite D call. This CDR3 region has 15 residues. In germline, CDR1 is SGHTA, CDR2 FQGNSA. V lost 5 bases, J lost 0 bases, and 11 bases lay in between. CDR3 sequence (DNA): TGTGCCAGCAGCATACTGTGGAGCTCCTACAATGAGCAGTTCTTC. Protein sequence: CASSILWSSYNEQFF. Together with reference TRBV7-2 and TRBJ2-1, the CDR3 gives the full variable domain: GAGVSQSPSNKVTEKGKDVELRCDPISGHTALYWYRQSLGQGLEFLIYFQGNSAPDKSGLPSDRFSAERTGGSVSTLTIQRTQQEDSAVYLCASSILWSSYNEQFFGPGTRLTVL.

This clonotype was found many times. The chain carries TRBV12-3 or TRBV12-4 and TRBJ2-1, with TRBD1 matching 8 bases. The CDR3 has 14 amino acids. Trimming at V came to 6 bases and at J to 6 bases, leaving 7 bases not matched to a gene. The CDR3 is CASRRDRWGNEQFF. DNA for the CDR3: TGTGCCAGCAGGAGGGACAGGTGGGGCAATGAGCAGTTCTTC.

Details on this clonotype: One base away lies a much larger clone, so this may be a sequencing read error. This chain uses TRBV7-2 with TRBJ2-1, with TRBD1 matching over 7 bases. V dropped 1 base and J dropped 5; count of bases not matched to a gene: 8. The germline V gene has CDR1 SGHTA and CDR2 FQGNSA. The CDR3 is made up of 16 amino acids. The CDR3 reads CASSLGEQGRHNEQFF. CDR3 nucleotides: TGTGCCAGCAGCTTAGGGGAACAGGGGCGCCACAATGAGCAGTTCTTC.

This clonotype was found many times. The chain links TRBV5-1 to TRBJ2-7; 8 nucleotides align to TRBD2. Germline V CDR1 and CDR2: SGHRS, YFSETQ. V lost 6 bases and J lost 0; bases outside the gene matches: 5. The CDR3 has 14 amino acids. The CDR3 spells CASTTGGSSYEQYF. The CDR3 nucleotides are TGCGCCAGCACCACGGGGGGGAGCTCCTACGAGCAGTACTTC.

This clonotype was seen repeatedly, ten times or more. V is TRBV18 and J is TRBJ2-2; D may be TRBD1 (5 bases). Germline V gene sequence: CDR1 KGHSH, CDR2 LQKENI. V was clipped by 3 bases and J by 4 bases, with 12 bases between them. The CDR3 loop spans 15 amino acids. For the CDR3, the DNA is TGTGCCAGCTCACCCCTTGACGACAGCACCGGGGAGCTGTTTTTT. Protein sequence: CASSPLDDSTGELFF.

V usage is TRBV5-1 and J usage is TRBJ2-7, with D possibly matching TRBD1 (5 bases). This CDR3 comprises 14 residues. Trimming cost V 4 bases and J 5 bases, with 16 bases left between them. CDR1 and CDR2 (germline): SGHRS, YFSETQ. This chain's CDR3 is CASSPDRMGHEQYF. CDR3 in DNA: TGCGCCAGCAGCCCCGACCGAATGGGGCACGAGCAGTACTTC.

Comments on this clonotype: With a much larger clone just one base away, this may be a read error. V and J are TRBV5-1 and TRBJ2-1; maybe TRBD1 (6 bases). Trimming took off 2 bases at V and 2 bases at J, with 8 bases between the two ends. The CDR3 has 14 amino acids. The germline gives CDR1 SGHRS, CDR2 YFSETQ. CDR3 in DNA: TGCGCCAGCAGCTTCTGGGACACCTACAATGAGCAGTTCTTC. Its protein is CASSFWDTYNEQFF.

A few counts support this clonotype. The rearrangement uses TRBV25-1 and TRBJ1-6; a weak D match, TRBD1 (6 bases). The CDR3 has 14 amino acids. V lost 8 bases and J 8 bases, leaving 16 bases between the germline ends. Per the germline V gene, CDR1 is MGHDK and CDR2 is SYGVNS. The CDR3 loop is CASAPQGIYSPLHF. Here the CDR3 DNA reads TGTGCCAGCGCTCCACAGGGAATCTATTCACCCCTCCACTTT.

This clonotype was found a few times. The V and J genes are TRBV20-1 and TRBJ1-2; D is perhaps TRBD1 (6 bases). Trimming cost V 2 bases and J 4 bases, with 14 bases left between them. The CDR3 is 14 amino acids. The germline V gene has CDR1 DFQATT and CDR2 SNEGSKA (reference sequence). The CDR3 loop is CSARSQTGIYGYTF. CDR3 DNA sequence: TGCAGTGCTAGATCCCAAACAGGGATCTATGGCTACACCTTC.

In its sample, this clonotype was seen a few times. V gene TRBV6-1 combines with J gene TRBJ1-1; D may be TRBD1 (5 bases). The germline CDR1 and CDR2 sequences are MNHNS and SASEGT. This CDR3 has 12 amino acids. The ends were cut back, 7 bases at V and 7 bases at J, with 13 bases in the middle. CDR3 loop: CASTIYGGEAFF. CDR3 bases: TGTGCCAGCACAATCTACGGGGGTGAAGCTTTCTTT.

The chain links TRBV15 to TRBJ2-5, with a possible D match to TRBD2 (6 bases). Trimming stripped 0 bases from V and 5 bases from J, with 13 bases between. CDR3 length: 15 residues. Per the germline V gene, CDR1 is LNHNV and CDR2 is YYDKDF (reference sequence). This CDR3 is CATSRETFGGETQYF. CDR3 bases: TGTGCCACCAGCAGAGAGACCTTTGGGGGGGAGACCCAGTACTTC. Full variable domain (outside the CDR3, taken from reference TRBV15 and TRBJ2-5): DAMVIQNPRYQVTQFGKPVTLSCSQTLNHNVMYWYQQKSSQAPKLLFHYYDKDFNNEADTPDNFQSRRPNTSFCFLDIRSPGLGDTAMYLCATSRETFGGETQYFGPGTRLLVL.

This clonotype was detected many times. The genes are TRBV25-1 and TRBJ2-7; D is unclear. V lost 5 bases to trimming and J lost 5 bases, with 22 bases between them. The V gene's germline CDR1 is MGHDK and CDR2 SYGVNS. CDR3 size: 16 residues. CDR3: CASSPTKGSGVNEQYF. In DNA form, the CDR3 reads TGTGCCAGCAGTCCCACAAAGGGCTCCGGCGTAAACGAGCAGTACTTC.

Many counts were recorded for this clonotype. CDR3 in amino acids: CSARDVRYYEQYF. In DNA, the CDR3 is TGCAGTGCTAGAGATGTAAGATACTACGAGCAGTACTTC. This chain links TRBV20-1 with TRBJ2-7; D unresolved. Germline CDR1 reads DFQATT; CDR2 reads SNEGSKA (reference sequence). This CDR3 comprises 13 residues. Trimming cost V 0 bases and J 3 bases, with 9 bases left between them.

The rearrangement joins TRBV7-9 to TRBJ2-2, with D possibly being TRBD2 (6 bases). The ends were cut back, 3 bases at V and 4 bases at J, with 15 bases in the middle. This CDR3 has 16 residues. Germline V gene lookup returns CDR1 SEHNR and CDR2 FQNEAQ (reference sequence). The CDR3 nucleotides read TGTGCCAGCAGCTTTGGGGGGACCCTAGGCACCGGGGAGCTGTTTTTT. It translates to CASSFGGTLGTGELFF. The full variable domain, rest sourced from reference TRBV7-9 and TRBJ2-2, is DTGVSQNPRHKITKRGQNVTFRCDPISEHNRLYWYRQTLGQGPEFLTYFQNEAQLEKSRLLSDRFSAERPKGSFSTLEIQRTEQGDSAMYLCASSFGGTLGTGELFFGEGSRLTVL.

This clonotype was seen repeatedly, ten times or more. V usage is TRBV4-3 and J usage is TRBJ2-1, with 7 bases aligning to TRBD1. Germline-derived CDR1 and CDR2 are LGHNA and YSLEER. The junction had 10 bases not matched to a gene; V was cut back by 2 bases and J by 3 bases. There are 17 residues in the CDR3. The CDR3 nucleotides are TGCGCCAGCAGCCAAAACCCCAGGGGGAATAGCTACAATGAGCAGTTCTTC. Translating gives CASSQNPRGNSYNEQFF.

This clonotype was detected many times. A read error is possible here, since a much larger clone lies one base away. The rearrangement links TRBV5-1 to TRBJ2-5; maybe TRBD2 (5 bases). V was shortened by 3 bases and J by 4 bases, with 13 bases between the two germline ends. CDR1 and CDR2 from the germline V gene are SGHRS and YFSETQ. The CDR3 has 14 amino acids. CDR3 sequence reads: CASSSIPGGETQYF. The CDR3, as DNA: TGCGCCAGCAGCTCAATCCCAGGAGGAGAGACCCAGTACTTC.

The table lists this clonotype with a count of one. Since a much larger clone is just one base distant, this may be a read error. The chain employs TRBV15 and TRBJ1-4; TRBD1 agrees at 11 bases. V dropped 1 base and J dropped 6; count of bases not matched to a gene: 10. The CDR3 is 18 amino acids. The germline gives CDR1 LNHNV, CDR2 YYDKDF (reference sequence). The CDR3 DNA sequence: TGTGCCACCAGCAGAGTTGGACAGGGGGCTGCCATTTATGAAAAACTGTTTTTT. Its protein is CATSRVGQGAAIYEKLFF.

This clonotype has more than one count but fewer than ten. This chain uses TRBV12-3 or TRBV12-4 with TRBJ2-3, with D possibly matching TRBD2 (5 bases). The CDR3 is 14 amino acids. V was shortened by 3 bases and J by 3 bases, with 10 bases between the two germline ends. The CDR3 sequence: CASSLGEGTDTQYF. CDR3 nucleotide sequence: TGTGCCAGCAGTTTGGGAGAAGGAACAGATACGCAGTATTTT.

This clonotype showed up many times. DNA for the CDR3: TGCAGTGCTAGTAGTCCGGGACCCTACGAGCAGTACTTC. Translation: CSASSPGPYEQYF. This rearrangement joins TRBV20-1 to TRBJ2-7, with D tentatively TRBD1 or TRBD2 (5 bases each). V was cut by 3 bases and J by 2 bases, with 11 bases left in between. Germline V lookup: CDR1 DFQATT, CDR2 SNEGSKA (reference sequence). This CDR3 is 13 amino acids long.

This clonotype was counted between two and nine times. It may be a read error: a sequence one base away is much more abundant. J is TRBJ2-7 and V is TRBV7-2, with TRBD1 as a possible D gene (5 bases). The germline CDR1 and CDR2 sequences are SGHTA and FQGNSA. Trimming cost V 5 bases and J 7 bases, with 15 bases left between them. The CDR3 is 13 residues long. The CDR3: CASSRGTYNEQYF. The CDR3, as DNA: TGTGCCAGCAGCAGGGGTACCTACAATGAGCAGTACTTC.